The 7 T cell receptor beta chains below were found in one sample sequenced in a study of cytomegalovirus exposure and HLA in healthy donors. It was with 60 Vbeta and 13 Jbeta primers that the PCR ran. The assay was immunoSEQ multiplex PCR, and TCRdb's table has in-frame clones only and misses some. The table includes more than 110,000 clones, about 80% detected once. The material sequenced was PBMCs. Every receptor here comes from a male donor in good health and CMV-seropositive.

The rearrangement links TRBV19 to TRBJ1-4, with D perhaps TRBD1 (6 bases). V was cut by 3 bases and J by 0 bases, with 8 bases left in between. From germline, CDR1 is LNHDA and CDR2 SQIVND (reference sequence). The CDR3 totals 15 residues. CDR3 amino acids: CASSMWTATNEKLFF. CDR3 bases: TGTGCCAGTAGTATGTGGACAGCAACTAATGAAAAACTGTTTTTT.

The chain carries TRBV5-1 and TRBJ2-1, with unresolved D. V was clipped by 0 bases and J by 4 bases, with 11 bases between them. This CDR3 region has 15 residues. Germline V gene data show CDR1 as SGHRS and CDR2 as YFSETQ. CDR3 sequence: CASSLDGLPYNEQFF. In DNA form, the CDR3 reads TGCGCCAGCAGCTTGGATGGGCTACCATACAATGAGCAGTTCTTC.

This clone was observed a handful of times. The V call is TRBV6-5, the J call TRBJ1-5; TRBD1 is a possible D gene (5 bases). Germline loops: CDR1 MNHEY, CDR2 SVGAGI. The CDR3 loop spans 13 amino acids. V shed 8 bases and J shed 5 bases, with 13 bases lying between them. The CDR3 is CASRLQAHQPQHF. DNA of the CDR3: TGTGCCAGCCGGTTACAGGCACATCAGCCCCAGCATTTT.

The gene calls are TRBV4-2 and TRBJ2-4; TRBD2 might be the D (5 bases). The V end lost 6 bases, the J end lost 0 bases, and 15 bases lay between the germline ends. The CDR3 contains 16 residues. Germline V gives CDR1 LGHNA, CDR2 YNFKEQ. CDR3 bases: TGTGCCAGCAGTGCCGCCTCGAGGGAAGCCAAAAACATTCAGTACTTC. This gives the protein CASSAASREAKNIQYF.

This chain connects TRBV10-3 to TRBJ2-5, with D possibly matching TRBD2 (7 bases). Germline lookup yields CDR1 ENHRY and CDR2 SYGVKD. This CDR3 has 15 residues. V was shortened by 2 bases and J by 1 base, with 11 bases between the two germline ends. CDR3 sequence: CAISEMGGLQETQYF. The CDR3 DNA follows: TGTGCCATCAGTGAGATGGGGGGGCTCCAAGAGACCCAGTACTTC.

This clone was picked up a small number of times. The chain has TRBV2 and TRBJ1-4; weak D call: TRBD1 (5 bases). The ends were cut back, 4 bases at V and 5 bases at J, with 14 bases in the middle. CDR3 length: 15 amino acids. The V gene's germline CDR1 is SNHLY and CDR2 FYNNEI. The CDR3 region is CASSANRMRNEKLFF. DNA for the CDR3: TGTGCCAGCAGTGCCAACAGGATGCGAAATGAAAAACTGTTTTTT.

The CDR3 region has the DNA TGTGCCAGCAGCGCGTCAGGGGCCGGAGGAGAAAAACTGTTTTTT. Its protein is CASSASGAGGEKLFF. The chain uses TRBV9 and TRBJ1-4, with D possibly TRBD1 on 6 matching bases. CDR3 size: 15 residues. V was cut by 3 bases and J by 8 bases, with 17 bases left in between. The germline V gene encodes CDR1 SGDLS and CDR2 YYNGEE.